What follows describes a single TCR beta chain. This sample was taken from a study of blood T cell repertoires in COVID-19. About the study: Acute and convalescent COVID-19 specimens originated in the United States, Italy and Spain. Sample material is recorded as cDNA or gDNA derived from T cells, B-cell-depleted T cells, or PBMCs.

CDR3 length: 16 residues. The J segment lost 1 base and the V segment lost 5 bases, leaving 5 bases of the junction unmatched. Germline CDR1 reads MNHEY; CDR2 reads SMNVEV (reference sequence). The Seattle patients joined while their infection was active and were tracked longitudinally afterward. Using immunoSEQ multiplex PCR, the repertoire was profiled, and TCRdb retains in-frame clones only, with some absent. The table records 250,000 to 300,000 clones, roughly nine tenths of them present only once. The sequence came from a young woman with COVID-19, enrolled during active disease. The chain combines TRBV27 with TRBJ1-1; 12 nucleotides agree with TRBD1. Sequenced input: peripheral blood. The CDR3 sequence is CASSVRDRGPNTEAFF. CDR3 DNA sequence: TGTGCCAGCAGTGTCCGGGACAGGGGGCCGAACACTGAAGCTTTCTTT.